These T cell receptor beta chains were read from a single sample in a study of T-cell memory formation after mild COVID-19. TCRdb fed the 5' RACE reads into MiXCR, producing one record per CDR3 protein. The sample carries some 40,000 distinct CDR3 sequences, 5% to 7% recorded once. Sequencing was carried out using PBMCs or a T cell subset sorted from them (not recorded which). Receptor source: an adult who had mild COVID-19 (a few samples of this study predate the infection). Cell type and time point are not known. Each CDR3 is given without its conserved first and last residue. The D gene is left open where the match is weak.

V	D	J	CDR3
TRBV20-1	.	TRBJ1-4	SASHPRGVNEKLF
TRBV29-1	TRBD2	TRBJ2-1	SALQPSGTTYNEQF
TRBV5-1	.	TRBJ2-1	ASSLEFDGIGADEQF
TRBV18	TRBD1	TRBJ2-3	ASSPFSGQGATDTQY
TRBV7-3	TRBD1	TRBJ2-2	ASSPTGAGTGELF
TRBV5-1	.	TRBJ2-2	ASSSLGQMNTGELF
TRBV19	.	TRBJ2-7	ASSPGYGASYEQY
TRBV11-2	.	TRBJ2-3	ASSLDEDTQY
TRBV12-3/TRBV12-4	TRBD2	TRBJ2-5	ASSLGLAGETQY
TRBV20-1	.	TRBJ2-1	SATRDFTKSSYNEQF
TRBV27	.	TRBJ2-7	ASSLGPSGPYEQY
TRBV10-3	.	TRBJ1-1	AIRRGDTEAF
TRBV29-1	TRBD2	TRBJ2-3	SVEGTSGRTALRY
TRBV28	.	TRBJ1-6	ASSTRTANSPLH
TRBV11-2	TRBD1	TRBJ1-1	ASSPGQGPNTEAF
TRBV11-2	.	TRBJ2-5	ASSLGTGLRGETQY
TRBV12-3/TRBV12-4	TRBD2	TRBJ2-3	ASSLSRRRGDTQY
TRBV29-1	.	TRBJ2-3	SVAVRYTDTQY
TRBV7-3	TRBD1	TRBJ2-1	ASRQDRHVSYNEQF
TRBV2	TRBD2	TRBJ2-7	ASSSGLAGAGREQY
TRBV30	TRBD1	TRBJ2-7	AWTRTGKGLEQY
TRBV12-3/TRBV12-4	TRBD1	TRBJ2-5	ASRRRGGDETQY
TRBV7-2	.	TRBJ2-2	ASSLDPGLYTGELF
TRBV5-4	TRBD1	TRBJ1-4	ASSLQGFNEKLF
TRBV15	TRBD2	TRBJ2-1	ATSRASGSTYNEQF
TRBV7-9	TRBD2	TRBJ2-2	ASSETSATPPELF
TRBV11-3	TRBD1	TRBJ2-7	ASSFTGAYEQY
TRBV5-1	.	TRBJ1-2	ASSLERGRGHYGYT
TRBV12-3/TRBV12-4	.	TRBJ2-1	ASSKSSSGLSEQF
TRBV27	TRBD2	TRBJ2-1	ASSFGSSGNNEQF
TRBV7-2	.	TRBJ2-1	ASSLGPTSAQGLDEQF
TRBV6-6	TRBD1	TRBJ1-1	ASRRGQESEAF
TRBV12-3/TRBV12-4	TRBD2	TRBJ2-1	ASTRRTSGKYNEQF
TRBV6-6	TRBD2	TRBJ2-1	ASMTSGRLNEQF
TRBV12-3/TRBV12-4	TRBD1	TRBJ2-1	ASRPGQETEQF
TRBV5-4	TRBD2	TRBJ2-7	ASSRLAGLSYEQY
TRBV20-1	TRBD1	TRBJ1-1	SASGQLNTEAF